This passage covers 30 T cell receptor beta chains from one sample sequenced in a study of cytomegalovirus exposure and HLA in healthy donors. PCR involved 60 Vbeta and 13 Jbeta primers. The data were produced by immunoSEQ multiplex PCR, yet TCRdb's version contains in-frame clones alone and is incomplete. The table records tens of thousands of clones, just over 65% of them present only once. Source material: PBMCs. These receptors were obtained from a woman aged 25 to 45 in good health and CMV-seronegative.

This clone appeared a few times. The CDR3 spells CASSLGLDGQGNGYTF. CDR3 in DNA: TGCGCCAGCAGCTTGGGACTAGACGGACAGGGCAATGGCTACACCTTC. The genes are TRBV5-1 and TRBJ1-2; TRBD1 matches 8 bases. CDR1 and CDR2 (germline): SGHRS, YFSETQ. The CDR3 contains 16 residues. The V and J ends lost 0 bases and 6 bases, in that order; junction bases with no gene match: 10.

The J gene is TRBJ2-7, the V gene TRBV5-1; 9 nucleotides align to TRBD1. The CDR3 runs 13 residues. V trimming: 4 bases; J trimming: 6 bases; junction bases outside the gene matches: 5. Germline CDR1 and CDR2: SGHRS and YFSETQ. The CDR3 nucleotides read TGCGCCAGCAGCAGGACAGGGGCCCCCGAGCAGTACTTC. It codes for CASSRTGAPEQYF. The whole variable domain, remainder taken from reference TRBV5-1 and TRBJ2-7, is KAGVTQTPRYLIKTRGQQVTLSCSPISGHRSVSWYQQTPGQGLQFLFEYFSETQRNKGNFPGRFSGRQFSNSRSEMNVSTLELGDSALYLCASSRTGAPEQYFGPGTRLTVT.

The V gene is TRBV6-1, the J gene TRBJ2-2; unclear D gene. Per germline, CDR1 MNHNS and CDR2 SASEGT. The V end lost 6 bases, the J end lost 0 bases, and 8 bases lay between the germline ends. The CDR3 is 14 residues long. The CDR3 loop is CASRAEPNTGELFF. The CDR3, as DNA: TGTGCCAGCAGGGCGGAACCGAACACCGGGGAGCTGTTTTTT.

V usage is TRBV4-2 and J usage is TRBJ2-4, with TRBD2 matching 11 bases. Germline values: CDR1 LGHNA, CDR2 YNFKEQ. The ends lost 3 bases at V and 5 bases at J; junction bases unmatched: 6. The CDR3 length is 16 residues. The CDR3: CASSQGPSGGQNIQYF. The CDR3 DNA sequence: TGTGCCAGCAGCCAGGGCCCTAGCGGGGGGCAAAACATTCAGTACTTC.

The rearrangement links TRBV5-6 to TRBJ2-5; 11 bases match TRBD2. Unmatched junction bases numbered 7, after V lost 4 bases and J lost 2 bases. The CDR3 has 16 amino acids. Germline V CDR1 and CDR2: SGHDT, YYEEEE. CDR3 loop: CASSRKLAGDQETQYF. CDR3 bases: TGTGCCAGCAGCCGCAAACTAGCGGGGGATCAAGAGACCCAGTACTTC. The full variable domain, its missing parts supplied by reference TRBV5-6 and TRBJ2-5, is DAGVTQSPTHLIKTRGQQVTLRCSPKSGHDTVSWYQQALGQGPQFIFQYYEEEERQRGNFPDRFSGHQFPNYSSELNVNALLLGDSALYLCASSRKLAGDQETQYFGPGTRLLVL.

The V and J genes are TRBV9 and TRBJ1-2, with 12 nucleotides matching TRBD1. The CDR3 has 14 amino acids. The V gene's germline CDR1 is SGDLS and CDR2 YYNGEE. With V trimmed by 7 bases and J by 9 bases, 10 bases remained unmatched. In DNA form, the CDR3 reads TGTGCCAGCTGGGTACGGGACAGGGGGCCTTGCTACACCTTC. This gives the protein CASWVRDRGPCYTF.

This chain joins TRBV5-4 and TRBJ2-1; 12 bases are a match to TRBD1. The trim removed 0 bases at V and 6 bases at J, leaving 4 bases unmatched. Germline V gene lookup returns CDR1 SGHNT and CDR2 YYREEE (reference sequence). This CDR3 contains 16 residues. The CDR3 region has the DNA TGTGCCAGCAGCTTGGCCGGGGGACAGGGGGCCAATGAGCAGTTCTTC. This gives the protein CASSLAGGQGANEQFF.

This clone appeared a few times. The V call is TRBV30, the J call TRBJ2-5; possibly TRBD1 for D (6 bases). The CDR3 has 12 amino acids. Germline-derived CDR1 and CDR2 are GTSNPN and SVGIG (reference sequence). Trimming pared 4 bases from V and 2 bases from J, leaving 8 bases between. This chain's CDR3 is CAWKGGQETQYF. The CDR3, as DNA: TGTGCCTGGAAAGGGGGACAAGAGACCCAGTACTTC.

The chain is built from TRBV6-5 and TRBJ2-5, with 7 bases aligning to TRBD2. This CDR3 comprises 15 residues. With 6 bases clipped from V and 5 bases from J, the junction kept 12 bases outside the gene matches. Germline-derived CDR1 and CDR2 are MNHEY and SVGAGI. As DNA, the CDR3 is TGTGCCAGCAGAACAAAAACTAGCGTCGGGGAGACCCAGTACTTC. This translates into CASRTKTSVGETQYF.

The genes are TRBV2 and TRBJ1-4; D perhaps matches TRBD1 (6 bases). This CDR3 is built from 14 residues. Trimming pared 4 bases from V and 7 bases from J, leaving 13 bases between. Germline lookup yields CDR1 SNHLY and CDR2 FYNNEI. The CDR3 region is CASSAGQSTEKLFF. CDR3 sequence (DNA): TGTGCCAGCAGTGCTGGACAGTCTACTGAAAAACTGTTTTTT.

This clone has just a few counts. The rearrangement links TRBV6-1 to TRBJ1-5; TRBD1 matches at 9 bases. CDR1 is MNHNS and CDR2 is SASEGT in the germline V gene. The CDR3 runs 14 residues. The J segment lost 4 bases and the V segment lost 7 bases, leaving 5 bases of the junction unmatched. For the CDR3, the DNA is TGTGCCAGCAAGTTAGGGACAGGGAATCAGCCCCAGCATTTT. This codes for CASKLGTGNQPQHF.

The chain links TRBV29-1 to TRBJ2-3; D unresolved. The germline V gene encodes CDR1 SQVTM and CDR2 ANQGSEA. Trimming shortened V by 5 bases and J by 0 bases, and 21 bases separated the two germline ends. This CDR3 region has 17 residues. CDR3 sequence: CSVSARYERTSTDTQYF. Here the CDR3 DNA reads TGCAGCGTTTCTGCCAGGTACGAACGAACTAGCACAGATACGCAGTATTTT.

This chain connects TRBV25-1 to TRBJ2-1, with 8 positions matching TRBD2. Per the germline V gene, CDR1 is MGHDK and CDR2 is SYGVNS. This CDR3 contains 13 residues. V gave up 4 bases and J gave up 7 bases; unmatched junction bases: 3. This CDR3 reads CASSGPGGNEQFF. The CDR3 region has the DNA TGTGCCAGCAGTGGCCCGGGGGGGAATGAGCAGTTCTTC.

V and J are TRBV29-1 and TRBJ2-7; maybe TRBD2 (7 bases). The CDR3 has 15 amino acids. The germline V gene encodes CDR1 SQVTM and CDR2 ANQGSEA. V gave up 3 bases and J gave up 1 base, with 16 bases separating them. CDR3 nucleotides: TGCAGCGTTGACCTCTGGGGGGGCCTATCCTACGAGCAGTACTTC. This translates into CSVDLWGGLSYEQYF.

The V gene is TRBV9, the J gene TRBJ1-4; 7 nucleotides line up with TRBD1. The germline V gene has CDR1 SGDLS and CDR2 YYNGEE. The CDR3 runs 14 residues. J gave up 8 bases and V 3 bases, and 7 bases lay outside the gene matches. CDR3 DNA sequence: TGTGCCAGCAGCGGCGGACAGGTTTCCGAAAAACTGTTTTTT. Translated, it gives CASSGGQVSEKLFF.

The V and J genes are TRBV29-1 and TRBJ2-5; possible D gene TRBD2, 5 bases. The CDR3 has 14 amino acids. In germline, CDR1 is SQVTM, CDR2 ANQGSEA. V was trimmed by 7 bases and J by 3 bases, leaving 18 bases between them. The CDR3 bases are TGCAGCGCCACCCCGGACTCCGCCGAAGAGACCCAGTACTTC. Its protein is CSATPDSAEETQYF.

The V call is TRBV27, the J call TRBJ2-3; D is possibly TRBD1 (5 bases). Germline loops: CDR1 MNHEY, CDR2 SMNVEV (reference sequence). The CDR3 has 13 amino acids. Trimming shortened V by 6 bases and J by 4 bases, and 11 bases separated the two germline ends. In nucleotides, the CDR3 is TGTGCCAGCAGCTTTAAAGGGGCAGATACGCAGTATTTT. Encoded protein: CASSFKGADTQYF.

The rearrangement links TRBV5-8 to TRBJ1-2; D call uncertain. The CDR3 covers 16 residues. The germline V gene encodes CDR1 SGHTS and CDR2 YDEGEE. Trimming left V 0 bases short and J 4 bases short, with 16 bases between. The CDR3 nucleotides are TGTGCCAGCAGCTTGGGAGCCCACCCCCGCGGCTATGGCTACACCTTC. This sequence encodes CASSLGAHPRGYGYTF.

The rearrangement uses TRBV7-8 and TRBJ1-2; 7 bases are a match to TRBD1. V dropped 5 bases and J dropped 5; count of bases not matched to a gene: 8. Germline lookup yields CDR1 SGHVS and CDR2 FQNEAQ. The CDR3 consists of 14 residues. Here the CDR3 reads CASSGSTGWYGYTF. The CDR3 DNA is TGTGCCAGCAGCGGATCGACAGGGTGGTATGGCTACACCTTC.

The chain employs TRBV19 and TRBJ1-1, with 9 bases that match TRBD1. The CDR3 has 17 residues. Germline V CDR1 and CDR2: LNHDA, SQIVND (reference sequence). V lost 3 bases, J lost 0 bases, and 8 bases stayed unmatched. The CDR3 here is CASSMRGQGSVNTEAFF. The CDR3 DNA reads TGTGCCAGTAGTATGAGGGGACAGGGTAGCGTGAACACTGAAGCTTTCTTT. Complete variable domain (other parts from reference TRBV19 and TRBJ1-1): DGGITQSPKYLFRKEGQNVTLSCEQNLNHDAMYWYRQDPGQGLRLIYYSQIVNDFQKGDIAEGYSVSREKKESFPLTVTSAQKNPTAFYLCASSMRGQGSVNTEAFFGQGTRLTVV.

V is TRBV19 and J is TRBJ1-4, with D possibly being TRBD1 (5 bases). The V and J ends lost 9 bases and 6 bases respectively, with 14 bases between them. Germline loops: CDR1 LNHDA, CDR2 SQIVND (reference sequence). The CDR3 runs 13 residues. The CDR3 nucleotides read TGTGCCAGACCGGACAAGCGAGATGAAAAACTGTTTTTT. Amino acid sequence: CARPDKRDEKLFF. Full variable domain (rest looked up from reference TRBV19 and TRBJ1-4): DGGITQSPKYLFRKEGQNVTLSCEQNLNHDAMYWYRQDPGQGLRLIYYSQIVNDFQKGDIAEGYSVSREKKESFPLTVTSAQKNPTAFYLCARPDKRDEKLFFGSGTQLSVL.

The gene calls are TRBV7-3 and TRBJ1-6; 8 nucleotides match TRBD1. Trimming took 3 bases from V and 8 from J; bases not matched to a gene: 3. The CDR3 length is 14 residues. Germline lookup yields CDR1 SGHTA and CDR2 FQGTGA. CDR3 in DNA: TGTGCCAGCAGCTTCGGACAGGGCCATTCACCCCTCCACTTT. Translated: CASSFGQGHSPLHF.

This clone has more than one count but fewer than ten. This chain links TRBV25-1 with TRBJ1-6, with 10 bases lining up with TRBD1. J gave up 8 bases and V 5 bases, and 6 bases lay outside the gene matches. This CDR3 spans 15 amino acids. Per germline, CDR1 MGHDK and CDR2 SYGVNS. CDR3: CASSFYGTGDSPLHF. The CDR3 DNA sequence: TGTGCCAGCAGTTTCTATGGGACAGGGGATTCACCCCTCCACTTT.

The J gene is TRBJ1-2, the V gene TRBV6-5; 8 bases are a match to TRBD1. With 6 bases clipped from V and 8 bases from J, the junction kept 8 bases outside the gene matches. The germline V gene encodes CDR1 MNHEY and CDR2 SVGAGI. The CDR3 consists of 13 residues. The CDR3 loop reads CASSPDRGGGYTF. CDR3 in DNA: TGTGCCAGCAGCCCTGACAGGGGAGGCGGCTACACCTTC.

V and J are TRBV30 and TRBJ2-1; 11 bases match TRBD1. The CDR3 covers 11 residues. V trimming: 7 bases; J trimming: 14 bases; junction bases outside the gene matches: 7. From germline, CDR1 is GTSNPN and CDR2 SVGIG (reference sequence). Written as DNA, the CDR3 is TGTGCCTACGGACAGGGGGCTGTTGAGTTCTTC. This sequence encodes CAYGQGAVEFF.

V is TRBV5-8 and J is TRBJ1-2, with 9 bases identical to TRBD1. This CDR3 is 15 amino acids long. After removal of 2 bases from V and 4 bases from J, the junction contained 6 bases not matched to a gene. Germline-derived CDR1 and CDR2 are SGHTS and YDEGEE. Here the CDR3 DNA reads TGTGCCAGCAGCTTCGGAGACAGGGGGAGCTATGGCTACACCTTC. Its protein product is CASSFGDRGSYGYTF.

A single count supports this clone. The V call is TRBV6-5, the J call TRBJ1-1, with 7 bases fitting TRBD1. Germline V lookup: CDR1 MNHEY, CDR2 SVGAGI. With V trimmed by 5 bases and J by 0 bases, 3 bases remained unmatched. The length of the CDR3 is 14 residues. The CDR3, as DNA: TGTGCCAGCAGTACGGACAGGATGAACACTGAAGCTTTCTTT. The encoded protein is CASSTDRMNTEAFF.

The chain has TRBV2 and TRBJ1-2; D is uncertain. This CDR3 is built from 14 residues. The germline gives CDR1 SNHLY, CDR2 FYNNEI. V was pared by 7 bases and J by 2 bases, with 14 bases between. CDR3 sequence (DNA): TGTGCCAGCAAGTCCGCCCCGGGGAACTATGGCTACACCTTC. This codes for CASKSAPGNYGYTF.

The chain uses TRBV28 and TRBJ2-6, with 7 positions matching TRBD1. The V segment lost 2 bases and the J segment 1 base; nucleotides outside the gene matches: 2. Germline CDR1 reads MDHEN; CDR2 reads SYDVKM. There are 16 residues in the CDR3. The CDR3 reads CASSLPGGSGANVLTF. DNA of the CDR3: TGTGCCAGCAGTTTACCAGGGGGATCTGGGGCCAACGTCCTGACTTTC.

This chain connects TRBV27 to TRBJ2-6, with D possibly being TRBD1 (5 bases). The V end was cut by 5 bases, the J end by 1 base, with 9 bases between. Germline CDR1 reads MNHEY; CDR2 reads SMNVEV (reference sequence). This CDR3 comprises 15 residues. The CDR3 protein is CASSPQGSGANVLTF. Written as DNA, the CDR3 is TGTGCCAGCAGTCCTCAGGGTTCTGGGGCCAACGTCCTGACTTTC.